Shown below are 15 T cell receptor beta chains from a single sample sequenced in a study of T cell responses to AZD1222 COVID-19 vaccine. The repertoire was sequenced with immunoSEQ multiplex PCR; TCRdb's copy has only in-frame clones and lacks some. The sample contains over 130,000 clones, around nine tenths of which appear only once. Sequences were derived from peripheral blood, sampled 28 days after the second AZD1222 dose. These receptor sequences come from an adult who received the AZD1222 COVID-19 vaccine.

This clone was seen once. The rearrangement links TRBV6-5 to TRBJ2-2, with TRBD1 identical over 10 bases. Trimming removed 10 bases from V and 6 bases from J; junction bases left unmatched: 5. The CDR3 has 13 residues. From germline, CDR1 is MNHEY and CDR2 SVGAGI. CDR3 in amino acids: CATKTGGSGELFF. The CDR3 DNA sequence: TGTGCCACCAAGACAGGGGGCTCCGGGGAGCTGTTTTTT.

The gene calls are TRBV18 and TRBJ1-5; D unclear. Trimming stripped 4 bases from V and 4 bases from J, with 11 bases between. The CDR3 spans 14 residues. Germline CDR1 KGHSH, CDR2 LQKENI. The CDR3: CASSLRRGNQPQHF. The DNA for the CDR3 is TGTGCCAGCTCACTAAGACGCGGGAATCAGCCCCAGCATTTT.

This chain connects TRBV9 to TRBJ2-3; D is tentatively TRBD1 or TRBD2 (5 bases each). The CDR3 has 15 amino acids. V was trimmed by 4 bases and J by 5 bases, leaving 17 bases between them. In germline, CDR1 is SGDLS, CDR2 YYNGEE. Here the CDR3 reads CASSRGGGTGDTQYF. CDR3 coding DNA: TGTGCCAGCAGCCGAGGTGGGGGAACGGGAGATACGCAGTATTTT.

The chain combines TRBV4-1 with TRBJ1-6; D remains ambiguous. CDR3 size: 13 residues. Germline loops: CDR1 MGHRA, CDR2 YSYEKL. Between the trimmed V and J ends, which lost 1 base and 13 bases, there was a span of 11 bases. The CDR3 loop is CASSQGDDEPLHF. The CDR3 DNA follows: TGCGCCAGCAGCCAAGGAGACGACGAGCCCCTCCACTTT.

The chain joins TRBV6-1 to TRBJ1-3; D is unclear. V lost 3 bases and J lost 2, with 11 bases in between. Germline V gives CDR1 MNHNS, CDR2 SASEGT. The CDR3 totals 15 residues. The CDR3 protein is CASSDRGLPGNTIYF. CDR3 coding DNA: TGTGCCAGCAGTGACCGGGGTCTCCCTGGAAACACCATATATTTT.

The rearrangement uses TRBV11-2 and TRBJ1-3, with D unclear. This CDR3 has 15 amino acids. Germline values: CDR1 SGHAT, CDR2 FQNNGV. V lost 5 bases and J 2 bases, leaving 13 bases between the germline ends. The CDR3 DNA follows: TGTGCCAGCAGCGCTGTTAGGGATCCTGGAAACACCATATATTTT. Protein sequence: CASSAVRDPGNTIYF. Full variable domain (outside the CDR3, taken from reference TRBV11-2 and TRBJ1-3): EAGVAQSPRYKIIEKRQSVAFWCNPISGHATLYWYQQILGQGPKLLIQFQNNGVVDDSQLPKDRFSAERLKGVDSTLKIQPAKLEDSAVYLCASSAVRDPGNTIYFGEGSWLTVV.

The sample holds one count of this clone. The chain links TRBV6-6 to TRBJ1-2; 7 nucleotides align to TRBD1. The CDR3 spans 13 residues. The germline CDR1 and CDR2 sequences are MNHNY and SVGAGI (reference sequence). V lost 10 bases, J lost 4 bases, and 9 bases stayed unmatched. The CDR3 DNA follows: TGTGCCACCACCCGGGACAGTTCCTATGGCTACACCTTC. This gives the protein CATTRDSSYGYTF.

The genes are TRBV12-3 or TRBV12-4 and TRBJ1-1; D possibly corresponds to TRBD1 (6 bases). Between the trimmed V and J ends, which lost 7 bases and 8 bases, there was a span of 17 bases. The CDR3 has 13 amino acids. CDR3 protein: CASTFGRGLEAFF. CDR3 bases: TGTGCCAGCACCTTCGGCAGGGGTCTAGAAGCTTTCTTT.

The chain couples TRBV7-2 to TRBJ1-4, with D perhaps TRBD1 (6 bases). Germline CDR1 and CDR2: SGHTA and FQGNSA. The CDR3 sequence is 16 residues long. V lost 5 bases and J 7 bases, leaving 20 bases between the germline ends. The CDR3 bases are TGTGCCAGCAGCCCTGTTATAGGGACATGGACTGAAAAACTGTTTTTT. The encoded protein is CASSPVIGTWTEKLFF.

This sequence joins TRBV7-7 and TRBJ2-7; the D is unclear. V was clipped by 6 bases and J by 5 bases, with 14 bases between them. The CDR3 is made up of 13 amino acids. The germline gives CDR1 SSHAT, CDR2 FNYEAQ (reference sequence). The CDR3 is CASSEAVGNEQYF. The CDR3, as DNA: TGTGCCAGCAGTGAAGCTGTGGGTAACGAGCAGTACTTC.

J is TRBJ2-3 and V is TRBV15, with D maybe TRBD2 (6 bases). V lost 1 base to trimming and J lost 6 bases, with 14 bases between them. Looked up from germline, CDR1 is LNHNV and CDR2 is YYDKDF (reference sequence). The length of the CDR3 is 15 residues. This CDR3 is CATSRAGVGGDTQYF. The DNA for the CDR3 is TGTGCCACCAGCAGAGCGGGAGTGGGTGGGGATACGCAGTATTTT.

The V and J genes are TRBV5-3 and TRBJ2-7; no firm D call. TRBV5-3 is flagged as an ORF with uncertain function. Trimming cost V 2 bases and J 2 bases, with 11 bases left between them. The CDR3 totals 14 residues. The chain's CDR3 is CARSLTEKPYEQYV. The CDR3 nucleotides are TGTGCCAGAAGCTTAACAGAAAAACCCTACGAGCAGTACGTC.

A remark on this clone: At the DNA level, this CDR3 is encoded by other sequences in the same sample as well. This sequence joins TRBV7-9 and TRBJ1-1; D possibly corresponds to TRBD1 (6 bases). The CDR3 has 14 amino acids. The germline V gene has CDR1 SEHNR and CDR2 FQNEAQ (reference sequence). The germline V and J ends were trimmed by 3 bases and 2 bases, with 10 bases remaining between them. The CDR3: CASSLGGGNTEAFF. The CDR3 nucleotides read TGTGCCAGCAGCTTGGGAGGGGGAAACACTGAAGCTTTCTTT.

This chain connects TRBV19 to TRBJ1-6, with 9 bases aligning to TRBD1. Trimming removed 6 bases from V and 10 bases from J; junction bases left unmatched: 7. This CDR3 region has 14 residues. Germline CDR1 and CDR2: LNHDA and SQIVND (reference sequence). CDR3 DNA sequence: TGTGCCAGTAGCACAGGGGGCGAAATGTCACCCCTCCACTTT. Amino acids: CASSTGGEMSPLHF. The variable domain in full, completed from reference TRBV19 and TRBJ1-6, reads DGGITQSPKYLFRKEGQNVTLSCEQNLNHDAMYWYRQDPGQGLRLIYYSQIVNDFQKGDIAEGYSVSREKKESFPLTVTSAQKNPTAFYLCASSTGGEMSPLHFGNGTRLTVT.

The rearrangement uses TRBV12-5 and TRBJ1-5, with a tentative D call TRBD1 (6 bases). Germline CDR1 is LGHNT and CDR2 is FRNRAP. V was cut by 6 bases and J by 3 bases, with 9 bases left in between. This CDR3 region has 13 residues. CDR3 nucleotide sequence: TGTGCTAGTGGGACAGGCGTCAATCAGCCCCAGCATTTT. Amino acids: CASGTGVNQPQHF.